This T cell receptor (beta chain) is drawn from a study of T cell changes during pregnancy in multiple sclerosis. Profiling relied on immunoSEQ multiplex PCR, and the TCRdb table lists in-frame clones only, not all of them. The repertoire includes tens of thousands of clones, about nine tenths of them detected once, and just over 3% sits in the top ten. The germline CDR1 and CDR2 sequences are MDHEN and SYDVKM. Trimming at V came to 4 bases and at J to 5 bases, leaving 11 bases not matched to a gene. The CDR3 is 18 residues long. This chain joins TRBV28 and TRBJ2-5, with 15 bases aligning to TRBD2. The receptor comes from a female donor with multiple sclerosis, enrolled in a pregnancy study. The sample consisted of CD8+ T cells from peripheral blood mononuclear cells, taken before pregnancy. The CDR3 loop is CASSSHRTSGGAYETQYF. CDR3 coding DNA: TGTGCCAGCAGTTCCCATAGGACTAGCGGGGGGGCATATGAGACCCAGTACTTC.